The 20 T cell receptor beta chains below all came from one sample that was sequenced in a study of cytomegalovirus exposure and HLA in healthy donors. PCR was performed using 60 Vbeta and 13 Jbeta primers. Using immunoSEQ multiplex PCR, the repertoire was profiled, and TCRdb retains in-frame clones only, with some absent. The data contain 95,000 to 150,000 clones, around three quarters of them singletons. Material for sequencing was PBMCs. The receptors come from a female donor in good health and CMV-seronegative.

The sample holds one count of this clone. This sequence joins TRBV7-8 and TRBJ2-3, with D perhaps matching TRBD2 (6 bases). The V gene's germline CDR1 is SGHVS and CDR2 FQNEAQ. The V gene lost 3 bases and the J gene lost 4 bases, with 11 bases spanning the gap. The CDR3 sequence is 14 residues long. In nucleotides, the CDR3 is TGTGCCAGCAGCTTTGGCGGGACCCCAGATACGCAGTATTTT. It is translated as CASSFGGTPDTQYF.

The chain couples TRBV20-1 to TRBJ2-2, with no clear D. CDR1 DFQATT and CDR2 SNEGSKA come from the germline V gene (reference sequence). This CDR3 contains 11 residues. Trimming took off 4 bases at V and 6 bases at J, with 6 bases between the two ends. As DNA, the CDR3 is TGCAGTGCTAATCCTGCCGGGGAGCTGTTTTTT. Translation: CSANPAGELFF.

The gene calls are TRBV6-5 and TRBJ2-7, with TRBD2 as a possible D gene (5 bases). Germline CDR1 and CDR2: MNHEY and SVGAGI. The CDR3 loop spans 14 amino acids. V lost 0 bases, J lost 7 bases, and 13 bases lay in between. The CDR3: CASSYSRAANEQYF. The CDR3 DNA sequence: TGTGCCAGCAGTTACTCGCGGGCTGCCAATGAGCAGTACTTC.

V usage is TRBV6-6 and J usage is TRBJ2-5; 11 bases align to TRBD2. CDR3 length: 15 residues. V lost 5 bases to trimming and J lost 1 base; unmatched junction nucleotides: 3. Germline V lookup: CDR1 MNHNY, CDR2 SVGAGI (reference sequence). The CDR3 loop reads CASSLTSGAQETQYF. In DNA form, the CDR3 reads TGTGCCAGCAGTCTGACTAGCGGGGCCCAAGAGACCCAGTACTTC.

The chain is built from TRBV27 and TRBJ2-5; a weak D match, TRBD2 (5 bases). V lost 3 bases and J 5 bases, leaving 16 bases between the germline ends. Germline loops: CDR1 MNHEY, CDR2 SMNVEV (reference sequence). CDR3 length: 15 amino acids. CDR3 coding DNA: TGTGCCAGCAGTTTCCAACCGACTATTATTGAGACCCAGTACTTC. Translation: CASSFQPTIIETQYF.

This chain uses TRBV7-6 with TRBJ1-4; 8 nucleotides agree with TRBD1. Germline lookup yields CDR1 SGHVS and CDR2 FNYEAQ. This CDR3 spans 14 amino acids. V was pared by 1 base and J by 7 bases, with 2 bases of the junction left unmatched. The CDR3 region has the DNA TGTGCCAGCAGCTTAGGGGGACAGGCTGAAAAACTGTTTTTT. Translating gives CASSLGGQAEKLFF.

The chain joins TRBV27 to TRBJ2-5, with TRBD2 as a possible D gene (5 bases). The CDR3 totals 13 residues. The ends were cut back, 4 bases at V and 5 bases at J, with 11 bases in the middle. The germline V gene encodes CDR1 MNHEY and CDR2 SMNVEV (reference sequence). The CDR3 sequence is CASSYRGRETQYF. The CDR3 DNA sequence: TGTGCCAGCAGTTATCGGGGTCGGGAGACCCAGTACTTC.

This chain joins TRBV7-3 and TRBJ2-2, with D possibly being TRBD2 (6 bases). Deletions cut 3 bases from V and 4 bases from J, with 9 bases between. The CDR3 is made up of 14 amino acids. CDR1 is SGHTA, CDR2 FQGTGA, per germline. CDR3 sequence: CASSFSGSTGELFF. Written as DNA, the CDR3 is TGTGCCAGCAGCTTTAGCGGAAGCACCGGGGAGCTGTTTTTT.

This chain connects TRBV6-5 to TRBJ2-7; the D gene is possibly TRBD1 (7 bases). Deletions cut 2 bases from V and 2 bases from J, with 13 bases between. The CDR3 has 15 amino acids. Per the germline V gene, CDR1 is MNHEY and CDR2 is SVGAGI. CDR3 amino acids: CASSYGGTDTYEQYF. The CDR3 DNA reads TGTGCCAGCAGTTACGGGGGGACAGATACCTACGAGCAGTACTTC.

The genes are TRBV2 and TRBJ2-5; 7 bases line up with TRBD1. Germline CDR1 SNHLY, CDR2 FYNNEI. V lost 6 bases, J lost 2 bases, and 6 bases stayed unmatched. The CDR3 totals 14 residues. This CDR3 reads CASSRQGIQETQYF. The DNA of the CDR3 is TGTGCCAGCAGCCGACAGGGTATACAAGAGACCCAGTACTTC.

The chain combines TRBV2 with TRBJ1-5; D may be TRBD1 (5 bases). The CDR3 totals 15 residues. Germline CDR1 and CDR2: SNHLY and FYNNEI. V was cut by 1 base and J by 3 bases, with 10 bases left in between. In DNA, the CDR3 is TGTGCCAGCAGTGAAGGTGGAGGGGACAATCAGCCCCAGCATTTT. This codes for CASSEGGGDNQPQHF. Full variable domain (remainder filled in from reference TRBV2 and TRBJ1-5): EPEVTQTPSHQVTQMGQEVILRCVPISNHLYFYWYRQILGQKVEFLVSFYNNEISEKSEIFDDQFSVERPDGSNFTLKIRSTKLEDSAMYFCASSEGGGDNQPQHFGDGTRLSIL.

V is TRBV5-4 and J is TRBJ2-3, with TRBD2 matching 7 bases. Per the germline V gene, CDR1 is SGHNT and CDR2 is YYREEE (reference sequence). CDR3 size: 15 residues. V was clipped by 4 bases and J by 5 bases; unmatched bases: 10. As DNA, the CDR3 is TGTGCCAGCAGCCCTAGCGGCCTTCTTGAAGATACGCAGTATTTT. It translates to CASSPSGLLEDTQYF.

This clone appeared once. This chain connects TRBV7-8 to TRBJ1-1; D is unresolved. Germline values: CDR1 SGHVS, CDR2 FQNEAQ. The CDR3 covers 12 residues. V was cut by 1 base and J by 3 bases, with 3 bases left in between. The CDR3 reads CASSLEHTEAFF. The CDR3 DNA follows: TGTGCCAGCAGCTTAGAGCACACTGAAGCTTTCTTT.

This clone appeared a few times. The identical CDR3 is also encoded by other nucleotide sequences in the sample. The chain links TRBV28 to TRBJ2-3; TRBD2 is a possible D gene (6 bases). The CDR3 loop spans 15 amino acids. V lost 3 bases, J lost 2 bases, and 12 bases lay in between. CDR1 and CDR2 from the germline V gene are MDHEN and SYDVKM. This chain's CDR3 is CASSLRTGDTDTQYF. The CDR3 nucleotides are TGTGCCAGCAGTTTGAGGACGGGGGACACAGATACGCAGTATTTT.

The V call is TRBV30, the J call TRBJ1-6; 10 bases are shared with TRBD1. J gave up 10 bases and V 2 bases, and 8 bases lay outside the gene matches. Germline V CDR1 and CDR2: GTSNPN, SVGIG (reference sequence). The CDR3 covers 15 residues. CDR3 bases: TGTGCCTGGAGTCCCAGACAGGGGGCGGGATCACCCCTCCACTTT. This gives the protein CAWSPRQGAGSPLHF.

CDR3 amino acids: CASSLGQDSYNEQFF. The CDR3 DNA follows: TGCGCCAGCAGCTTGGGACAGGACTCCTACAATGAGCAGTTCTTC. The rearrangement uses TRBV5-1 and TRBJ2-1; possibly TRBD1 for D (6 bases). Germline CDR1 SGHRS, CDR2 YFSETQ. CDR3 size: 15 residues. V was pared by 0 bases and J by 0 bases, with 7 bases between.

The chain's CDR3 is CASSAGGTETNEKLFF. In DNA, the CDR3 is TGTGCCAGCAGCGCAGGGGGGACAGAAACTAATGAAAAACTGTTTTTT. The chain links TRBV9 to TRBJ1-4, with 7 nucleotides matching TRBD1. CDR1 is SGDLS, CDR2 YYNGEE, per germline. Germline trimming cut 3 bases from V and 1 base from J; bases unmatched to any gene: 6. CDR3 size: 16 residues.

This chain joins TRBV19 and TRBJ1-5; tentative D call: TRBD1 (6 bases). The CDR3 consists of 16 residues. V lost 9 bases and J 6 bases, leaving 24 bases between the germline ends. Germline V CDR1 and CDR2: LNHDA, SQIVND (reference sequence). CDR3 DNA sequence: TGTGCCAGCCGCCCCCAGTCTGGGACACCAATTCAGCCCCAGCATTTT. It codes for CASRPQSGTPIQPQHF.

The chain uses TRBV7-2 and TRBJ2-3; D is uncertain. Germline V gives CDR1 SGHTA, CDR2 FQGNSA. This CDR3 region has 14 residues. V lost 1 base and J 6 bases, leaving 11 bases between the germline ends. CDR3 DNA: TGTGCCAGCAGCTTAGGACTTCAGACGGATACGCAGTATTTT. Its translation is CASSLGLQTDTQYF.

This chain connects TRBV2 to TRBJ1-5, with a possible D match to TRBD1 (5 bases). The germline V and J ends were trimmed by 2 bases and 1 base, with 9 bases remaining between them. The CDR3 is made up of 15 amino acids. The germline gives CDR1 SNHLY, CDR2 FYNNEI. The CDR3 region has the DNA TGTGCCAGCAGTGAACAGACAGCCAGCAATCAGCCCCAGCATTTT. It translates to CASSEQTASNQPQHF. Using reference TRBV2 and TRBJ1-5 for the parts outside the CDR3, the full variable domain is EPEVTQTPSHQVTQMGQEVILRCVPISNHLYFYWYRQILGQKVEFLVSFYNNEISEKSEIFDDQFSVERPDGSNFTLKIRSTKLEDSAMYFCASSEQTASNQPQHFGDGTRLSIL.